Listed here are 28 T cell receptor beta chains from one sample, sequenced in a study of post-analysis software for immune sequencing data. The authors incorporated unique molecular identifiers into the TCR beta cDNA libraries. TCRdb reprocessed the PCR reads with MiXCR, giving one entry per CDR3 protein. The table records approximately 350,000 distinct CDR3 sequences, about a third of them present only once. Study-level points and caveats: Four or five TRBV segments were more frequent in patients than controls; TRBV5-6, TRBV5-1 and TRBV20-1 belonged to this group.

Their target antigens are unknown. Sequencing used blood. The receptors originated from a girl aged 10 to 17 with multiple sclerosis.

This clonotype was observed a few times. The chain combines TRBV29-1 with TRBJ2-4; D remains unclear. The CDR3 length is 14 residues. Germline V CDR1 and CDR2: SQVTM, ANQGSEA. V was pared by 4 bases and J by 0 bases, with 10 bases between. The CDR3 sequence: CSVGGNLAKNIQYF. DNA for the CDR3: TGCAGCGTTGGTGGGAACTTAGCCAAAAACATTCAGTACTTC.

The chain links TRBV9 to TRBJ2-1; TRBD2 matches 12 bases. The CDR3 is 16 residues long. Losses at the gene ends were 3 bases for V and 7 bases for J; bases not matched to a gene: 8. Germline-derived CDR1 and CDR2 are SGDLS and YYNGEE. The CDR3 region is CASSASSGGAGNEQFF. CDR3 nucleotide sequence: TGTGCCAGCAGCGCCTCTAGCGGGGGGGCCGGAAATGAGCAGTTCTTC. Based on the CDR3 plus reference TRBV9 and TRBJ2-1, the full variable domain is DSGVTQTPKHLITATGQRVTLRCSPRSGDLSVYWYQQSLDQGLQFLIQYYNGEERAKGNILERFSAQQFPDLHSELNLSSLELGDSALYFCASSASSGGAGNEQFFGPGTRLTVL.

The chain combines TRBV12-5 with TRBJ2-3, with 11 bases matching TRBD1. With V trimmed by 6 bases and J by 7 bases, 9 bases remained unmatched. Germline V gives CDR1 LGHNT, CDR2 FRNRAP. CDR3 length: 15 residues. The CDR3 nucleotides read TGTGCTAGTGGCAGAGCCGGGACAGGGGGATATACGCAGTATTTT. Its translation is CASGRAGTGGYTQYF.

The rearrangement links TRBV6-5 to TRBJ1-1, with unresolved D. In germline, CDR1 is MNHEY, CDR2 SVGAGI. The CDR3 is 13 residues long. Trimming removed 2 bases at V and 8 bases at J, with 12 bases between. The CDR3 protein is CASSYTAAAEAFF. The CDR3 region has the DNA TGTGCCAGCAGTTACACGGCGGCAGCGGAAGCTTTCTTT.

V usage is TRBV20-1 and J usage is TRBJ2-1; TRBD2 matches at 8 bases. CDR3 size: 14 residues. The V segment lost 7 bases and the J segment 6 bases; nucleotides outside the gene matches: 11. Germline loops: CDR1 DFQATT, CDR2 SNEGSKA (reference sequence). CDR3 nucleotide sequence: TGCAGTGTGCCGGTTGGGACTAGAATCAATGAGCAGTTCTTC. This encodes CSVPVGTRINEQFF.

Turning to this clonotype: A much larger clone lies one base from this, so it may be a read error. The chain uses TRBV20-1 and TRBJ2-1, with D hard to call. This CDR3 has 14 residues. Germline CDR1 and CDR2: DFQATT and SNEGSKA (reference sequence). V was trimmed by 2 bases and J by 0 bases, leaving 8 bases between them. CDR3 loop: CSARRHSSYNEQFF. The CDR3 region has the DNA TGCAGTGCTAGAAGGCATAGCTCCTACAATGAGCAGTTCTTC.

This clonotype occurred a few times. This chain's CDR3 is CASSSQTSGKETQYF. The CDR3 nucleotides read TGTGCCAGCAGCTCGCAGACTAGCGGTAAAGAGACCCAGTACTTC. This chain links TRBV5-5 with TRBJ2-5, with TRBD2 matching 9 bases. Germline V gene sequence: CDR1 SGHKS, CDR2 YYEKEE (reference sequence). The CDR3 is made up of 15 amino acids. The trim removed 3 bases at V and 3 bases at J, leaving 6 bases unmatched.

The chain links TRBV4-2 to TRBJ2-3; D not resolved. Germline CDR1 LGHNA, CDR2 YNFKEQ. V lost 1 base and J lost 4, with 21 bases in between. The CDR3 extends over 18 amino acids. CDR3 nucleotide sequence: TGTGCCAGCAGCCAAGCAAACCGGGCCCTATTCTTATCAGATACGCAGTATTTT. It is translated as CASSQANRALFLSDTQYF.

CDR3 DNA sequence: TGTGCCAGCAGTGACCTTGGATTTAGCGAGCAGTACTTC. Protein product: CASSDLGFSEQYF. V is TRBV2 and J is TRBJ2-7; D gene ambiguous. Looked up from germline, CDR1 is SNHLY and CDR2 is FYNNEI. The V end was cut by 3 bases, the J end by 6 bases, with 12 bases between. The CDR3 has 13 residues.

V is TRBV4-1 and J is TRBJ2-1; D uncertain. The ends were cut back, 0 bases at V and 0 bases at J, with 3 bases in the middle. Germline V gene sequence: CDR1 MGHRA, CDR2 YSYEKL. CDR3 length: 14 residues. DNA of the CDR3: TGCGCCAGCAGCCAAGATTACTCCTACAATGAGCAGTTCTTC. Amino acid sequence: CASSQDYSYNEQFF.

This clonotype was detected many times. The chain is built from TRBV4-2 and TRBJ1-6; D not certain. The CDR3 spans 16 residues. V lost 4 bases and J lost 0, with 10 bases in between. CDR1 is LGHNA and CDR2 is YNFKEQ in the germline V gene. CDR3 bases: TGTGCCAGCAGCCCCCACACGAGCTCCTATAATTCACCCCTCCACTTT. This codes for CASSPHTSSYNSPLHF.

V and J are TRBV7-9 and TRBJ1-2; D gene uncertain. The CDR3 totals 15 residues. V lost 4 bases and J 0 bases, leaving 12 bases between the germline ends. Per germline, CDR1 SEHNR and CDR2 FQNEAQ (reference sequence). Written as DNA, the CDR3 is TGTGCCAGCAGCTGGCCGGTCCAAGCTAACTATGGCTACACCTTC. Translating gives CASSWPVQANYGYTF.

This clonotype was found many times. The chain links TRBV29-1 to TRBJ2-7; TRBD1 matches at 8 bases. Germline lookup yields CDR1 SQVTM and CDR2 ANQGSEA. This CDR3 is 12 amino acids long. The V segment lost 4 bases and the J segment 6 bases; nucleotides outside the gene matches: 5. The CDR3 sequence is CSVVGQGSEQYF. CDR3 sequence (DNA): TGCAGCGTTGTTGGACAGGGAAGCGAGCAGTACTTC.

This clonotype has a handful of counts. The V call is TRBV4-2, the J call TRBJ1-6; the match to TRBD1 covers 7 bases. Germline V gene sequence: CDR1 LGHNA, CDR2 YNFKEQ. The CDR3 is 16 residues long. V shed 3 bases, J shed 4 bases, and the junction held 6 bases outside the gene matches. CDR3 in amino acids: CASSQKGQVYNSPLHF. CDR3 nucleotide sequence: TGTGCCAGCAGCCAGAAAGGACAGGTGTATAATTCACCCCTCCACTTT.

V and J are TRBV20-1 and TRBJ2-7; 8 bases map to TRBD2. J gave up 4 bases and V 6 bases, and 14 bases lay outside the gene matches. The CDR3 contains 15 residues. The V gene's germline CDR1 is DFQATT and CDR2 SNEGSKA (reference sequence). CDR3 in DNA: TGCAGTGCCCATTCCAGCAGCGGGGGTCGATACGAGCAGTACTTC. Encoded protein: CSAHSSSGGRYEQYF.

This clonotype showed up just a few times. CDR3 region: CASSTRAAGGPTEQFF. CDR3 nucleotides: TGTGCCAGCAGCACCAGGGCAGCGGGGGGGCCTACTGAGCAGTTCTTC. V is TRBV5-5 and J is TRBJ2-1; 10 nucleotides line up with TRBD2. With 4 bases clipped from V and 9 bases from J, the junction kept 13 bases outside the gene matches. Germline CDR1 and CDR2: SGHKS and YYEKEE (reference sequence). This CDR3 region has 16 residues. The variable domain in full, with the rest retrieved from reference TRBV5-5 and TRBJ2-1, is DAGVTQSPTHLIKTRGQQVTLRCSPISGHKSVSWYQQVLGQGPQFIFQYYEKEERGRGNFPDRFSARQFPNYSSELNVNALLLGDSALYLCASSTRAAGGPTEQFFGPGTRLTVL.

This clonotype was seen only a few times. The chain links TRBV5-5 to TRBJ2-7; perhaps TRBD1 as D (5 bases). CDR3 length equals 14 residues. Germline CDR1 and CDR2: SGHKS and YYEKEE (reference sequence). Trimming pared 2 bases from V and 1 base from J, leaving 10 bases between. As DNA, the CDR3 is TGTGCCAGCAGCTTAGTAGGGGCATCCTACGAGCAGTACTTC. This encodes CASSLVGASYEQYF.

DNA of the CDR3: TGTGCCATCAGTGAGTCGGTTGGGGGACAGGAGCAGGAGACCCAGTACTTC. Protein: CAISESVGGQEQETQYF. V is TRBV10-3 and J is TRBJ2-5; 8 positions match TRBD1. Per germline, CDR1 ENHRY and CDR2 SYGVKD. The junction had 11 bases not matched to a gene; V was cut back by 0 bases and J by 5 bases. This CDR3 is 17 amino acids long.

This clonotype was counted only a few times. The rearrangement uses TRBV7-9 and TRBJ1-5; a weak D match, TRBD1 (5 bases). This CDR3 is 14 amino acids long. Looked up from germline, CDR1 is SEHNR and CDR2 is FQNEAQ (reference sequence). V was clipped by 3 bases and J by 5 bases, with 11 bases between them. The DNA for the CDR3 is TGTGCCAGCAGCTTGGGGGGGTTGGATCAGCCCCAGCATTTT. This gives the protein CASSLGGLDQPQHF.

The chain recombines TRBV7-3 with TRBJ1-1, with 7 bases fitting TRBD1. Per the germline V gene, CDR1 is SGHTA and CDR2 is FQGTGA. The CDR3 extends over 16 amino acids. V gave up 5 bases and J gave up 0 bases; unmatched junction bases: 9. DNA for the CDR3: TGTGCCAGCAGCCTTGGGGGGACAGCGATGAACACTGAAGCTTTCTTT. Amino acids: CASSLGGTAMNTEAFF.

This clonotype was recorded once. A much larger clone lies one base from this, so it may be a read error. The V call is TRBV12-3 or TRBV12-4, the J call TRBJ1-2; D not resolved. This CDR3 spans 12 amino acids. The CDR3 DNA is TGTGCCAGCAGTTTTGAAGGGTATGGCCACACCTTC. Protein product: CASSFEGYGHTF.

V gene TRBV7-6 combines with J gene TRBJ2-7, with D possibly matching TRBD2 (5 bases). There are 17 residues in the CDR3. Germline CDR1 is SGHVS and CDR2 is FNYEAQ. V was clipped by 1 base and J by 2 bases, with 18 bases between them. For the CDR3, the DNA is TGTGCCAGCAGCTTAGTAGGAGGCCGGGGAGATACCTACGAGCAGTACTTC. Residues: CASSLVGGRGDTYEQYF. The full variable domain, in which reference TRBV7-6 and TRBJ2-7 provide the parts outside the CDR3, is GAGVSQSPRYKVTKRGQDVALRCDPISGHVSLYWYRQALGQGPEFLTYFNYEAQQDKSGLPNDRFSAERPEGSISTLTIQRTEQRDSAMYRCASSLVGGRGDTYEQYFGPGTRLTVT.

The V and J genes are TRBV20-1 and TRBJ2-1; 7 positions match TRBD1. V lost 3 bases to trimming and J lost 10 bases; unmatched junction nucleotides: 15. The CDR3 spans 15 residues. CDR1 DFQATT and CDR2 SNEGSKA come from the germline V gene (reference sequence). In DNA form, the CDR3 reads TGCAGTGCTAGTTTCACGGCAGGGGGTATCAACGAGCAGTTCTTC. Translating it yields CSASFTAGGINEQFF.

To note about this clonotype: Being one base from a much bigger clone, this may be a read error. The gene calls are TRBV10-3 and TRBJ2-3; possible D gene TRBD2, 7 bases. The ends were cut back, 8 bases at V and 3 bases at J, with 18 bases in the middle. Germline V gene data show CDR1 as ENHRY and CDR2 as SYGVKD. The CDR3 consists of 15 residues. The CDR3 coding sequence is TGTGCCATCCGGGCCGGGGGGCGAGGGACAGATACGCAGTATTTT. Translating it yields CAIRAGGRGTDTQYF.

This clonotype was seen repeatedly, ten times or more. The V and J genes are TRBV27 and TRBJ2-5; D is uncertain. This CDR3 spans 14 amino acids. The V gene lost 4 bases and the J gene lost 7 bases, with 16 bases spanning the gap. Germline V lookup: CDR1 MNHEY, CDR2 SMNVEV (reference sequence). The CDR3 DNA sequence: TGTGCCAGCAGTTACGGACCCCGGATTGGGACCCAGTACTTC. Translated, it gives CASSYGPRIGTQYF.

This clonotype has more than one count but fewer than ten. The chain links TRBV5-5 to TRBJ2-3; D remains unclear. Per germline, CDR1 SGHKS and CDR2 YYEKEE (reference sequence). This CDR3 comprises 14 residues. V was clipped by 3 bases and J by 8 bases, with 16 bases between them. CDR3 region: CASSSHPAPGTQYF. CDR3 in DNA: TGTGCCAGCAGCTCACATCCCGCGCCGGGTACGCAGTATTTT.

This chain uses TRBV5-1 with TRBJ2-5, with TRBD2 matching over 8 bases. The length of the CDR3 is 15 residues. CDR1 is SGHRS and CDR2 is YFSETQ in the germline V gene. The junction had 6 bases not matched to a gene; V was cut back by 3 bases and J by 2 bases. The CDR3 protein is CASSSITSGQETQYF. CDR3 in DNA: TGCGCCAGCAGCTCTATAACTAGCGGACAAGAGACCCAGTACTTC.

The V gene is TRBV7-2, the J gene TRBJ2-3, with D tentatively TRBD1 or TRBD2 (5 bases each). V was trimmed by 5 bases and J by 4 bases, leaving 10 bases between them. This CDR3 spans 13 amino acids. CDR1 and CDR2 (germline): SGHTA, FQGNSA. CDR3 loop: CASSDGTSDTQYF. DNA for the CDR3: TGTGCCAGCAGCGATGGGACCTCAGATACGCAGTATTTT.